This T cell receptor (beta chain) was sequenced in a study of regulatory T cells in long-lasting Graves disease. To note about this clonotype: Relative to the germline gene, one junction end is altered; a read error may explain this.

Both iRepertoire HTBI primers and Arm-PCR of CDR3 regions were used to build the TCR beta libraries. Original handling: Sample data revealed under 75 TRBV and 14 TRBJ segments. From the multiplex PCR reads, TCRdb called clonotypes with MiXCR, one entry per CDR3 protein. The V and J calls were determined by TCRdb, not by the authors. The sample consists of roughly 400,000 distinct CDR3 sequences, about 16% of them appearing once. As to time point: newly diagnosed GD, antithyroid drugs for less than 3 months. Extracted RNA from PBMCs served as the source of the TCR library. This CDR3 spans 14 amino acids. Per germline, CDR1 MNHEY and CDR2 SMNVEV (reference sequence). This same sample was also taken into another study, of T cells in Graves' hyperthyroidism and ophthalmopathy.

Sequences were derived from peripheral blood mononuclear cells (PBMCs), sampled at new diagnosis, from a patient treated with antithyroid drugs. This rearrangement joins TRBV27 to TRBJ2-2; the D gene is possibly TRBD2 (6 bases). The source of this sequence is a woman younger than 35 with Graves disease. The CDR3 reads CASSLATGWGELLF. CDR3 bases: TGTGCCAGCAGTTTAGCCACAGGCTGGGGGGAGCTGCTTTTT.